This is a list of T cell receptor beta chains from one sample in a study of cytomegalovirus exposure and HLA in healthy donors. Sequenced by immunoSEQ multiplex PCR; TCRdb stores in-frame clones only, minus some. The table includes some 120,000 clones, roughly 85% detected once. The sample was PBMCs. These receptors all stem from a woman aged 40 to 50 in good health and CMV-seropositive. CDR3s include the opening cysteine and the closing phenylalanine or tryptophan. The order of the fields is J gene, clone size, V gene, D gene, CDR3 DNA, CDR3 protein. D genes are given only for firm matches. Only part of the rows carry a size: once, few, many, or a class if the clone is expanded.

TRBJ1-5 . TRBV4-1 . TGCGCCAGCAGCCAAGAACTTCGGCAGCCCCAGCATTTT CASSQELRQPQHF
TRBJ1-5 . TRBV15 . TGTGCCACCAGCAGAAGCACAGGGTTCGGCCAGCCCCAGCATTTT CATSRSTGFGQPQHF
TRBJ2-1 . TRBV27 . TGTGCCAGCAGTTTAGAGGGGGACAATGAGCAGTTCTTC CASSLEGDNEQFF
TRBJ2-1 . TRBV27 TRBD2 TGTGCCAGCAGTTCACGACTAGCGGGACTCACCTACAATGAGCAGTTCTTC CASSSRLAGLTYNEQFF
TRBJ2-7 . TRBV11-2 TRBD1 TGTGCCAGCAGCTTACCATGGACAGGGGTTCAAGAGCAGTACTTC CASSLPWTGVQEQYF
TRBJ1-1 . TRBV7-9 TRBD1 TGTGCCAGCAGCGCCTCGGGACAGCTTGAAGCTTTCTTT CASSASGQLEAFF
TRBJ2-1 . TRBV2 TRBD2 TGTGCCAGCAGTGAGTCAGCGGGAGGGCCGTATGAGCAGTTCTTC CASSESAGGPYEQFF
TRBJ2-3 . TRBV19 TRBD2 TGTGCCAGTAGAATACTAGCGGGTAGCACAGATACGCAGTATTTT CASRILAGSTDTQYF
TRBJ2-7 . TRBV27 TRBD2 TGTGCCAGCAGTCCCGGGAGGGCCTACGAGCAGTACTTC CASSPGRAYEQYF
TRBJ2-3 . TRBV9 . TGTGCCAGCAGCGCCCACAGGGAAGATACGCAGTATTTT CASSAHREDTQYF
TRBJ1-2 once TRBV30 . TGTGCCTGGAGCCCCGGGGAGGGAAACTATGGCTACACCTTC CAWSPGEGNYGYTF
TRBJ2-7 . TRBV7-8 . TGTGCCAGCAGCTTGGGTAGCCGGGCCTACGAGCAGTACTTC CASSLGSRAYEQYF
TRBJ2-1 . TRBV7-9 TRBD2 TGTGCCAGCAGCTTAGCGCGGGGGACTAGCGGGAGTTTGGGAAATGAGCAGTTCTTC CASSLARGTSGSLGNEQFF
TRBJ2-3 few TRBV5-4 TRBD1 TGTGCCAGCAGCTATGGGACAGTAAGCACAGATACGCAGTATTTT CASSYGTVSTDTQYF
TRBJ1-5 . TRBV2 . TGTGCCAGCATCGGGTCAAATAGCAATCAGCCCCAGCATTTT CASIGSNSNQPQHF